The 19 T cell receptor beta chains listed next were all sequenced from one sample in a study of OX40 agonist ivuxolimab in advanced cancers. TCRdb keeps only in-frame clones here, not all; method: immunoSEQ multiplex PCR. The data show tens of thousands of clones, 85% to 90% seen once. The material was CD4+ or CD8+ T cells sorted from blood, obtained in a trial of the OX40 agonist ivuxolimab. Receptor source: an adult with an advanced solid tumor such as melanoma, head and neck, liver or kidney cancer.

This clone was seen a handful of times. The chain links TRBV4-2 to TRBJ1-5; no clear D gene. The CDR3 sequence is 13 residues long. Looked up from germline, CDR1 is LGHNA and CDR2 is YNFKEQ. The V gene lost 0 bases and the J gene lost 5 bases, with 5 bases spanning the gap. The CDR3 DNA sequence: TGTGCCAGCAGCCAAGATGGACATCAGCCCCAGCATTTT. Its translation is CASSQDGHQPQHF.

The V gene is TRBV7-8, the J gene TRBJ1-1; 8 bases agree with TRBD1. Germline assignment: CDR1 SGHVS and CDR2 FQNEAQ. V lost 6 bases and J lost 6; bases outside the gene matches: 12. CDR3 length: 15 amino acids. The CDR3 DNA reads TGTGCCAGCAGGCCGCCCAGACAGGGGTCGGCTGAAGCTTTCTTT. Translation gives CASRPPRQGSAEAFF.

This chain connects TRBV5-6 to TRBJ2-3; no firm D call. Germline V lookup: CDR1 SGHDT, CDR2 YYEEEE. V lost 0 bases and J lost 0, with 11 bases in between. The CDR3 is 16 residues long. For the CDR3, the DNA is TGTGCCAGCAGCTTGGAGGCGCGGCGTAGCACAGATACGCAGTATTTT. It specifies CASSLEARRSTDTQYF.

V and J are TRBV6-5 and TRBJ2-3, with D uncertain. Per the germline V gene, CDR1 is MNHEY and CDR2 is SVGAGI. V shed 4 bases and J shed 2 bases, with 7 bases lying between them. This CDR3 is 13 amino acids long. The CDR3 nucleotides are TGTGCCAGCAGTTCCCCCCTCACAGATACGCAGTATTTT. Amino acids: CASSSPLTDTQYF.

V usage is TRBV7-9 and J usage is TRBJ1-6, with TRBD1 matching 7 bases. Germline loops: CDR1 SEHNR, CDR2 FQNEAQ (reference sequence). J gave up 5 bases and V 5 bases, and 3 bases lay outside the gene matches. This CDR3 is built from 14 residues. The CDR3 nucleotides are TGTGCCAGCAGCCGGGACAGCGATAATTCACCCCTCCACTTT. This encodes CASSRDSDNSPLHF.

This chain connects TRBV4-1 to TRBJ1-3; tentative D call: TRBD1 (5 bases). Trimming removed 1 base from V and 0 bases from J, with 10 bases in between. There are 16 residues in the CDR3. Germline CDR1 is MGHRA and CDR2 is YSYEKL. The CDR3 DNA reads TGCGCCAGCAGCCAAGGGGCAGGGCACTCTGGAAACACCATATATTTT. It specifies CASSQGAGHSGNTIYF.

The V and J genes are TRBV5-1 and TRBJ1-5, with 9 positions matching TRBD1. V gave up 0 bases and J gave up 1 base; unmatched junction bases: 5. This CDR3 comprises 17 residues. Germline lookup yields CDR1 SGHRS and CDR2 YFSETQ. The CDR3 reads CASSLGTGGKSNQPQHF. For the CDR3, the DNA is TGCGCCAGCAGCTTGGGTACAGGGGGCAAGAGCAATCAGCCCCAGCATTTT.

The genes are TRBV10-3 and TRBJ2-1, with D perhaps given as TRBD1 or TRBD2 (5 bases each). Germline V lookup: CDR1 ENHRY, CDR2 SYGVKD. The CDR3 covers 13 residues. V was clipped by 6 bases and J by 4 bases, with 10 bases between them. The CDR3 protein is CAIRMGDYNEQFF. DNA of the CDR3: TGTGCCATCAGGATGGGGGATTACAATGAGCAGTTCTTC.

The chain couples TRBV5-1 to TRBJ2-3; possibly TRBD2 for D (6 bases). V was trimmed by 5 bases and J by 4 bases, leaving 20 bases between them. In germline, CDR1 is SGHRS, CDR2 YFSETQ. The CDR3 has 16 amino acids. The CDR3 bases are TGCGCCAGCAGTCATCGCGGGCCGCCGGGGGCAGATACGCAGTATTTT. Translated: CASSHRGPPGADTQYF.

The chain carries TRBV19 and TRBJ2-3; 12 bases are a match to TRBD2. Germline V CDR1 and CDR2: LNHDA, SQIVND (reference sequence). The CDR3 consists of 16 residues. The V segment lost 3 bases and the J segment 4 bases; nucleotides outside the gene matches: 5. In DNA, the CDR3 is TGTGCCAGTAGTATGCTAGCGGGAGGGCCCCCAGATACGCAGTATTTT. This codes for CASSMLAGGPPDTQYF.

The count of this clone is one. The chain employs TRBV4-2 and TRBJ2-7; TRBD1 agrees at 8 bases. This CDR3 region has 15 residues. The junction had 6 bases not matched to a gene; V was cut back by 3 bases and J by 2 bases. Per germline, CDR1 LGHNA and CDR2 YNFKEQ. CDR3 nucleotides: TGTGCCAGCAGCCAGATGACAGGGGAGGCCTACGAGCAGTACTTC. The encoded protein is CASSQMTGEAYEQYF.

The chain employs TRBV18 and TRBJ2-2; a weak D match, TRBD2 (5 bases). With 3 bases removed from V and 4 bases from J, the gap between germline ends came to 9 bases. Germline values: CDR1 KGHSH, CDR2 LQKENI. CDR3 length: 14 residues. CDR3 nucleotides: TGTGCCAGCTCACCCCGGGGTATCACCGGGGAGCTGTTTTTT. This codes for CASSPRGITGELFF.

The chain recombines TRBV5-1 with TRBJ2-7; possible D gene TRBD1, 6 bases. Germline CDR1 and CDR2: SGHRS and YFSETQ. Trimming removed 0 bases from V and 1 base from J, with 11 bases in between. The CDR3 consists of 15 residues. The CDR3: CASSLAWDNSYEQYF. In DNA, the CDR3 is TGCGCCAGCAGCTTGGCTTGGGACAATTCCTACGAGCAGTACTTC.

The rearrangement joins TRBV5-6 to TRBJ2-7, with 7 bases fitting TRBD2. V lost 4 bases to trimming and J lost 5 bases; unmatched junction nucleotides: 15. This CDR3 comprises 16 residues. CDR1 SGHDT and CDR2 YYEEEE come from the germline V gene. The CDR3 DNA is TGTGCCAGCAGCCCCTCAGGCGGGACTACCACCCACGAGCAGTACGTC. Translation gives CASSPSGGTTTHEQYV.

A single count supports this clone. The genes are TRBV10-3 and TRBJ1-4; the match to TRBD1 covers 7 bases. Trimming at V came to 7 bases and at J to 7 bases, leaving 9 bases not matched to a gene. The CDR3 contains 14 residues. Germline CDR1 and CDR2: ENHRY and SYGVKD. CDR3 nucleotide sequence: TGTGCCATCAACTCAGGGGGAATGCGTGAAAAACTGTTTTTT. It yields the protein CAINSGGMREKLFF.

The chain uses TRBV4-2 and TRBJ2-1, with TRBD1 matching 7 bases. J gave up 4 bases and V 3 bases, and 9 bases lay outside the gene matches. The CDR3 has 16 amino acids. Per germline, CDR1 LGHNA and CDR2 YNFKEQ. The CDR3 DNA follows: TGTGCCAGCAGCCACGCGGACAGGCAGGAATACAATGAGCAGTTCTTC. The encoded protein is CASSHADRQEYNEQFF.

In its sample, this clone was seen once. This sequence joins TRBV5-1 and TRBJ2-7; 10 bases agree with TRBD1. The ends lost 0 bases at V and 2 bases at J; junction bases unmatched: 11. This CDR3 region has 18 residues. Looked up from germline, CDR1 is SGHRS and CDR2 is YFSETQ. This CDR3 is CASSLGPLGQGSTYEQYV. The CDR3 nucleotides are TGCGCCAGCAGCTTGGGACCGCTGGGACAGGGGTCAACCTACGAGCAGTACGTC.

V gene TRBV7-8 combines with J gene TRBJ2-7; TRBD1 is a possible D gene (7 bases). This CDR3 is built from 13 residues. Trimming removed 6 bases from V and 3 bases from J, with 12 bases in between. Germline V CDR1 and CDR2: SGHVS, FQNEAQ. CDR3 loop: CASRPGGGYEQYF. CDR3 in DNA: TGTGCCAGCAGACCAGGGGGAGGCTACGAGCAGTACTTC.

The rearrangement uses TRBV15 and TRBJ2-2, with 9 bases that match TRBD2. The germline V gene encodes CDR1 LNHNV and CDR2 YYDKDF (reference sequence). CDR3 size: 15 residues. J lost 6 bases, V lost 5 bases, and 7 bases had no gene match. The CDR3 DNA follows: TGTGCCACCAGCTTAGGCGGGACTAGCCCCGGGGAGCTGTTTTTT. Its translation is CATSLGGTSPGELFF.